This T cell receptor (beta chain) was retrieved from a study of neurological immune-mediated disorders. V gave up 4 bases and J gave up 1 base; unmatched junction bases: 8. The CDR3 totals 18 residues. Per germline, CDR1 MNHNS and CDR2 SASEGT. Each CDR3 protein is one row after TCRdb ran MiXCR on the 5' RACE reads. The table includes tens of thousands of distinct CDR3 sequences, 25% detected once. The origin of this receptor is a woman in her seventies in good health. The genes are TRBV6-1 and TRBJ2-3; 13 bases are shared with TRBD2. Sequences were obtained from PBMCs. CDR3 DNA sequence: TGTGCCAGCAGTGGGGGGACTAGCGGGAATATTGGCACAGATACGCAGTATTTT. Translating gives CASSGGTSGNIGTDTQYF.